A selection of T cell receptor beta chains follows, all from one sample in a study of siplizumab effects on memory and regulatory T cells. The data were produced by immunoSEQ multiplex PCR, yet TCRdb's version contains in-frame clones alone and is incomplete. The sample shows fewer than 45,000 clones, about 90% of them seen only once. Sample: naive CD4+ T cells sorted from blood. The receptors stem from a human donor in good health. Each CDR3 is given with its conserved first and last residue. Clone size is given for some rows only: seen once, a few or many times, or a class if the clone is expanded.

size	V	J	CDR3
-	TRBV7-2	TRBJ2-5	CASSPRGDRVQETQYF
-	TRBV7-8	TRBJ2-5	CASSLGGLGEETQYF
-	TRBV5-1	TRBJ2-5	CASSVTGNRETQYF
-	TRBV11-2	TRBJ2-1	CASSLDGGLPEQFF
-	TRBV2	TRBJ1-2	CASRAFGGSYGYTF
-	TRBV18	TRBJ2-3	CASSPPQLAGSSTDTQYF
-	TRBV18	-	CASSGKPGQAAYEQYF
-	TRBV7-8	TRBJ2-5	CASSSPDRGFETQYF
-	TRBV19	TRBJ2-3	CASSIGLVKVSTQYF
-	TRBV19	TRBJ2-7	CASKMGRSSYEQYF
once	TRBV7-9	TRBJ1-6	CASSLRGTNSPLHF
once	TRBV9	TRBJ2-1	CASSVHLAGADEQFF
-	TRBV6-5	TRBJ1-2	CASSYSVQGPHGYTF
once	TRBV5-1	TRBJ2-1	CASGTGYINEQFF
-	TRBV10-3	TRBJ2-5	CATGTGVEETQYF
-	TRBV5-1	TRBJ2-7	CASNSGRRYEQYF
few	TRBV19	TRBJ1-6	CASNWGGDSPLHF
-	TRBV20-1	TRBJ2-3	CSAEDLTQQYF
once	TRBV20-1	TRBJ2-4	CSAVTKNIQYF
-	TRBV9	TRBJ2-5	CASSRGTSGNPRETQYF
-	TRBV7-9	TRBJ2-5	CASSLVRTMQETQYF
-	TRBV7-2	TRBJ2-3	CASSLSLASGTTDTQYF
-	TRBV11-2	TRBJ2-2	CASSLLAGRTGELFF
-	TRBV5-1	TRBJ2-3	CASSRGLAGGSDTQYF
once	TRBV7-9	TRBJ2-3	CASSSLPTSTDTQYF
-	TRBV30	TRBJ1-1	CAWSVQANTEAFF
-	TRBV11-2	TRBJ2-3	CASSSGGGFSTDTQYF
-	TRBV10-3	TRBJ2-7	CAISLTGARSYEQYF
-	TRBV30	TRBJ2-7	CAYGQGIPYEQYF
-	TRBV2	TRBJ1-2	CASRETGYGYTF
-	TRBV10-3	TRBJ2-7	CAISEGGEQARYEQYF
few	TRBV5-4	TRBJ1-2	CASSLDGTGVTF
-	TRBV7-6	TRBJ2-2	CASSLALRGGMGNTGELFF
-	TRBV6-5	TRBJ2-7	CASEGGDIGSYEQYF
-	TRBV6-5	TRBJ2-2	CASSYFSVAGELFF
-	TRBV19	TRBJ1-5	CASIMVGTHSNQPQHF
-	TRBV14	TRBJ1-1	CASSQVPQSEAFF
-	TRBV12-5	TRBJ2-2	CASGSPGELFF
once	TRBV6-1	TRBJ2-1	CASSEASAGTGGFF
-	TRBV6-1	TRBJ2-2	CASSEAGTGFFTGELFF
-	TRBV2	TRBJ1-5	CASSGGLLLSQHF